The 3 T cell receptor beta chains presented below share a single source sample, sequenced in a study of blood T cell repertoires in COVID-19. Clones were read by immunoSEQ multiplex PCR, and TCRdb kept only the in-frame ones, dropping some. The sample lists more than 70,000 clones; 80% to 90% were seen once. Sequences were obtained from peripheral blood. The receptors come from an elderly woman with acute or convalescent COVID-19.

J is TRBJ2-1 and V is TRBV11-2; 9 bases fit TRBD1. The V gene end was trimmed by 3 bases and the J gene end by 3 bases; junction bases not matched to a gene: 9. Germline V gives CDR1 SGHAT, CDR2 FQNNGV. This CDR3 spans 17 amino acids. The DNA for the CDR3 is TGTGCCAGCAGCTTCGGGGTGTGGGGACAGGGCTACAATGAGCAGTTCTTC. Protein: CASSFGVWGQGYNEQFF.

DNA of the CDR3: TGTGCCAGCTCACCGGGACAGGGCGCTATGGGCAATCAGCCCCAGCATTTT. Encoded protein: CASSPGQGAMGNQPQHF. The chain has TRBV18 and TRBJ1-5; 9 positions match TRBD1. With 3 bases clipped from V and 2 bases from J, the junction kept 8 bases outside the gene matches. The CDR3 is 17 amino acids. The germline V gene encodes CDR1 KGHSH and CDR2 LQKENI.

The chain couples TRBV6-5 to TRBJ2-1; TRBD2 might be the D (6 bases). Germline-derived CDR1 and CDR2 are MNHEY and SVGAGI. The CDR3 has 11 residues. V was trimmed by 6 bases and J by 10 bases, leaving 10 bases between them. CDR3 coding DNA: TGTGCCAGCAGCCGCGGACTAGAGCAGTTCTTC. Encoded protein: CASSRGLEQFF.